The source of this T cell receptor beta chain is a study of blood T cell repertoires in COVID-19. Study in general: Nucleic acid was either cDNA or gDNA, and it came from T cells, B-cell-depleted T cells, or PBMCs.

Germline CDR1 reads MNHEY; CDR2 reads SMNVEV (reference sequence). V was pared by 8 bases and J by 3 bases, with 11 bases between. The CDR3 contains 13 residues. TCRdb's table, derived via immunoSEQ multiplex PCR, lists solely in-frame clones and lacks some. The table shows 200,000 to 250,000 clones, with about four fifths occurring only once. Participants came from about two dozen US areas, aged about 18 to 100 years. Categorization into cohorts depended on clinical history that participants reported. All recovered Cohort 3 donors got two negative PCRs, got clearance, or saw symptom resolution. The sequence was obtained from an older woman who had recovered from COVID-19. The rearrangement joins TRBV27 to TRBJ1-5; tentative D call: TRBD1 (6 bases). Source material: PBMCs or T cells enriched from blood (not recorded which). CDR3 nucleotide sequence: TGTGCCAGCCGTCAGGGGCTCAATCAGCCCCAGCATTTT. Residues: CASRQGLNQPQHF.